Each of the 31 T cell receptor beta chains below was sequenced from the same sample in a study of T-cell memory formation after mild COVID-19. One entry per CDR3 protein results from TCRdb running MiXCR on the 5' RACE reads. The sample lists 120,000 or so distinct CDR3 sequences, about 5.9% occurring once. The sample consisted of PBMCs or a T cell subset sorted from them (not recorded which). Receptors originate from an adult woman who had mild COVID-19 (a few samples of this study predate the infection). Cell type and time point are not known.

The chain employs TRBV30 and TRBJ1-1, with D unresolved. Germline V gene lookup returns CDR1 GTSNPN and CDR2 SVGIG (reference sequence). This CDR3 is built from 13 residues. With 7 bases removed from V and 1 base from J, the gap between germline ends came to 13 bases. The CDR3 spells CAFRDFRNTEAFF. As DNA, the CDR3 is TGTGCCTTTCGCGACTTTCGGAACACTGAAGCTTTCTTT.

The sample holds many counts of this clonotype. V and J are TRBV7-9 and TRBJ2-5, with D uncertain. V lost 0 bases and J 5 bases, leaving 7 bases between the germline ends. The CDR3 is made up of 13 amino acids. Germline lookup yields CDR1 SEHNR and CDR2 FQNEAQ (reference sequence). The CDR3 here is CASSLAGLETQYF. CDR3 sequence (DNA): TGTGCCAGCAGCTTAGCGGGTTTGGAGACCCAGTACTTC.

The chain combines TRBV4-1 with TRBJ2-7; possibly TRBD2 for D (6 bases). V gave up 3 bases and J gave up 6 bases, with 21 bases separating them. The CDR3 sequence is 16 residues long. Germline V CDR1 and CDR2: MGHRA, YSYEKL. The CDR3 coding sequence is TGCGCCAGCAGCCAGCGGATAGCGGATGCCTCAAGCGAGCAGTACTTC. It specifies CASSQRIADASSEQYF.

This sequence joins TRBV29-1 and TRBJ2-1; D uncertain. V gave up 3 bases and J gave up 0 bases, with 6 bases separating them. This CDR3 contains 13 residues. Germline CDR1 and CDR2: SQVTM and ANQGSEA. The CDR3 DNA sequence: TGCAGCGTTGATTTAAGCTCCTACAATGAGCAGTTCTTC. This sequence encodes CSVDLSSYNEQFF.

This clonotype was counted between two and nine times. V gene TRBV12-3 or TRBV12-4 combines with J gene TRBJ1-1, with a tentative D call TRBD1 (6 bases). CDR3 length equals 14 residues. Trimming took 4 bases from V and 5 from J, leaving 14 bases between them. The CDR3 bases are TGTGCCAGCAGTTGGACCGGGACAAGGACTGAAGCTTTCTTT. Translated, it gives CASSWTGTRTEAFF.

This clonotype was recorded at least ten times. V is TRBV7-8 and J is TRBJ2-7, with D perhaps TRBD1 (6 bases). The CDR3 has 13 amino acids. The ends were cut back, 4 bases at V and 3 bases at J, with 10 bases in the middle. Germline CDR1 reads SGHVS; CDR2 reads FQNEAQ. The CDR3 sequence is CASSSSTGYEQYF. As DNA, the CDR3 is TGTGCCAGCAGCTCCTCGACAGGCTACGAGCAGTACTTC.

There are a few counts of this clonotype. This chain links TRBV27 with TRBJ2-1, with D maybe TRBD1 (6 bases). The CDR3 has 11 amino acids. V shed 1 base and J shed 15 bases, with 10 bases lying between them. Germline CDR1 is MNHEY and CDR2 is SMNVEV (reference sequence). CDR3 sequence reads: CASSLLGTWFF. DNA for the CDR3: TGTGCCAGCAGTTTATTAGGGACATGGTTCTTC.

This clonotype was recorded at least ten times. The chain joins TRBV4-1 to TRBJ2-3; D might be TRBD2 (5 bases). V lost 5 bases to trimming and J lost 4 bases, with 19 bases between them. CDR1 MGHRA and CDR2 YSYEKL come from the germline V gene. This CDR3 is 16 amino acids long. CDR3 bases: TGCGCCAGCAGCAACCGCCTCGGGAAGGCCGCAGATACGCAGTATTTT. Protein: CASSNRLGKAADTQYF.

This clonotype was counted at least ten times. This chain uses TRBV7-2 with TRBJ2-3; D uncertain. Between the trimmed V and J ends, which lost 0 bases and 5 bases, there was a span of 9 bases. Per the germline V gene, CDR1 is SGHTA and CDR2 is FQGNSA. The CDR3 spans 14 residues. The CDR3 nucleotides read TGTGCCAGCAGCTTAGCCCAAACCTTAGATACGCAGTATTTT. This translates into CASSLAQTLDTQYF.

This clonotype has ten or more counts. The chain recombines TRBV9 with TRBJ2-4; D is unclear. This CDR3 has 16 residues. The V gene lost 5 bases and the J gene lost 1 base, with 16 bases spanning the gap. Germline V CDR1 and CDR2: SGDLS, YYNGEE. In nucleotides, the CDR3 is TGTGCCAGCAGTAAACGGGCGAGTGGGGCCAAAAACATTCAGTACTTC. It yields the protein CASSKRASGAKNIQYF.

The CDR3 nucleotides read TGTGCCAGCAGCTCCTTGACTAGTCGTCAGTTCTTC. This translates into CASSSLTSRQFF. The rearrangement uses TRBV12-3 or TRBV12-4 and TRBJ2-1, with D perhaps matching TRBD2 (6 bases). The CDR3 spans 12 residues. Deletions cut 6 bases from V and 13 bases from J, with 16 bases between.

The rearrangement joins TRBV9 to TRBJ2-7, with 7 bases identical to TRBD1. Germline CDR1 reads SGDLS; CDR2 reads YYNGEE. This CDR3 contains 16 residues. V dropped 0 bases and J dropped 3; count of bases not matched to a gene: 9. This CDR3 reads CASSVEGTGDLYEQYF. The CDR3 bases are TGTGCCAGCAGCGTAGAGGGCACAGGGGACCTCTACGAGCAGTACTTC.

This clonotype showed up just a few times. V usage is TRBV7-2 and J usage is TRBJ2-5; D is undetermined. Germline loops: CDR1 SGHTA, CDR2 FQGNSA. The CDR3 consists of 13 residues. V lost 8 bases and J lost 1, with 11 bases in between. DNA of the CDR3: TGTGCCAGCGGTCTCGTCTCCCAAGAGACCCAGTACTTC. Amino acids: CASGLVSQETQYF.

This clonotype turned up a few times. The V gene is TRBV18, the J gene TRBJ1-1; D call uncertain. The CDR3 sequence is 12 residues long. Trimming shortened V by 3 bases and J by 1 base, and 3 bases separated the two germline ends. Germline V gene data show CDR1 as KGHSH and CDR2 as LQKENI. The chain's CDR3 is CASSPSNTEAFF. The DNA of the CDR3 is TGTGCCAGCTCACCCTCGAACACTGAAGCTTTCTTT.

The sample holds a few counts of this clonotype. V and J are TRBV6-5 and TRBJ1-2; 7 bases map to TRBD1. J gave up 8 bases and V 8 bases, and 20 bases lay outside the gene matches. The CDR3 covers 16 residues. Germline V gives CDR1 MNHEY, CDR2 SVGAGI. CDR3 sequence: CASRTGARRGARGYTF. CDR3 in DNA: TGTGCCAGCCGGACAGGTGCACGGAGGGGGGCCCGAGGCTACACCTTC.

At least ten counts were recorded for this clonotype. The rearrangement joins TRBV5-1 to TRBJ1-1; a possible D gene is TRBD1 (5 bases). Trimming left V 4 bases short and J 6 bases short, with 16 bases between. The germline V gene has CDR1 SGHRS and CDR2 YFSETQ. The length of the CDR3 is 14 residues. The CDR3 DNA sequence: TGCGCCAGCAGCGCAGGGCTTGGATTCCCTGAAGCTTTCTTT. It specifies CASSAGLGFPEAFF. Drawing the rest from reference TRBV5-1 and TRBJ1-1, the complete variable domain is KAGVTQTPRYLIKTRGQQVTLSCSPISGHRSVSWYQQTPGQGLQFLFEYFSETQRNKGNFPGRFSGRQFSNSRSEMNVSTLELGDSALYLCASSAGLGFPEAFFGQGTRLTVV.

In its sample, this clonotype was seen a few times. V usage is TRBV12-3 or TRBV12-4 and J usage is TRBJ2-2; D possibly corresponds to TRBD2 (5 bases). Trimming cost V 2 bases and J 6 bases, with 10 bases left between them. CDR3 length equals 14 residues. CDR3 in amino acids: CASSLSEVPGELFF. CDR3 coding DNA: TGTGCCAGCAGTTTATCGGAGGTCCCCGGGGAGCTGTTTTTT.

V usage is TRBV20-1 and J usage is TRBJ2-3; 9 nucleotides align to TRBD2. The V gene's germline CDR1 is DFQATT and CDR2 SNEGSKA (reference sequence). V trimming: 1 base; J trimming: 4 bases; junction bases outside the gene matches: 18. The CDR3 length is 19 residues. The CDR3 spells CSARVVFGLGTSGPDTQYF. For the CDR3, the DNA is TGCAGTGCTAGAGTCGTCTTCGGGTTGGGTACTAGCGGGCCAGATACGCAGTATTTT.

This clonotype turned up a few times. The chain combines TRBV4-1 with TRBJ1-2, with a weak D call TRBD1 (6 bases). V was pared by 1 base and J by 2 bases, with 11 bases between. This CDR3 has 15 amino acids. CDR1 and CDR2 (germline): MGHRA, YSYEKL. The DNA of the CDR3 is TGCGCCAGCAGCCAAGCGGCGGGGGGCAACTATGGCTACACCTTC. This codes for CASSQAAGGNYGYTF.

This clonotype was seen a few times. The V call is TRBV2, the J call TRBJ1-3, with D unresolved. Trimming shortened V by 4 bases and J by 0 bases, and 13 bases separated the two germline ends. Germline assignment: CDR1 SNHLY and CDR2 FYNNEI. The CDR3 contains 16 residues. This chain's CDR3 is CASSALKQPSGNTIYF. The CDR3 coding sequence is TGTGCCAGCAGTGCGTTGAAACAACCCTCTGGAAACACCATATATTTT.

In regard to this clonotype: With a much larger clone just one base away, this may be a read error. The V call is TRBV20-1, the J call TRBJ2-1; TRBD1 agrees at 7 bases. Losses at the gene ends were 7 bases for V and 4 bases for J; bases not matched to a gene: 13. Germline lookup yields CDR1 DFQATT and CDR2 SNEGSKA (reference sequence). The CDR3 sequence is 15 residues long. CDR3 in DNA: TGCAGTGACGTTGCTCTGACAGGGAGATACAATGAGCAGTTCTTC. Its translation is CSDVALTGRYNEQFF.

This clonotype was detected many times. V and J are TRBV6-5 and TRBJ1-1; TRBD1 aligns across 9 bases. Germline loops: CDR1 MNHEY, CDR2 SVGAGI. This CDR3 has 13 amino acids. V shed 0 bases, J shed 11 bases, and the junction held 4 bases outside the gene matches. CDR3 coding DNA: TGTGCCAGCAGTTACTCGGACAGGGGTTTGGCTTTCTTT. Protein: CASSYSDRGLAFF.

This clonotype was observed many times. This chain connects TRBV4-2 to TRBJ2-1; maybe TRBD2 (5 bases). The length of the CDR3 is 13 residues. Deletions cut 1 base from V and 6 bases from J, with 7 bases between. Per germline, CDR1 LGHNA and CDR2 YNFKEQ. The CDR3 DNA sequence: TGTGCCAGCAGCCAAGTTAGCGTCAATGAGCAGTTCTTC. Translating it yields CASSQVSVNEQFF.

The chain is built from TRBV5-1 and TRBJ1-1, with unresolved D. Trimming removed 0 bases from V and 1 base from J, with 10 bases in between. The CDR3 is 15 residues long. Germline V gene data show CDR1 as SGHRS and CDR2 as YFSETQ. In DNA form, the CDR3 reads TGCGCCAGCAGCTTGGTCGGTCCAGGGAACACTGAAGCTTTCTTT. Its translation: CASSLVGPGNTEAFF.

In its sample, this clonotype was seen a few times. This chain joins TRBV20-1 and TRBJ1-5; TRBD1 is a possible D gene (5 bases). Trimming stripped 6 bases from V and 6 bases from J, with 6 bases between. CDR3 length: 10 residues. The V gene's germline CDR1 is DFQATT and CDR2 SNEGSKA (reference sequence). This chain's CDR3 is CSAGGQPQHF. The CDR3 DNA is TGCAGTGCGGGGGGTCAGCCCCAGCATTTT.

This clonotype was seen only a few times. This chain uses TRBV20-1 with TRBJ2-7, with 7 bases matching TRBD2. There are 14 residues in the CDR3. Germline trimming cut 3 bases from V and 4 bases from J; bases unmatched to any gene: 9. Looked up from germline, CDR1 is DFQATT and CDR2 is SNEGSKA (reference sequence). CDR3 sequence (DNA): TGCAGTGCTAGCATCAGCGGGATGGGTTACGAGCAGTACTTC. As protein: CSASISGMGYEQYF.

This clonotype was counted many times. This chain links TRBV20-1 with TRBJ2-1, with 12 positions matching TRBD2. This CDR3 spans 18 amino acids. V lost 2 bases, J lost 7 bases, and 15 bases stayed unmatched. Germline V gene data show CDR1 as DFQATT and CDR2 as SNEGSKA (reference sequence). DNA of the CDR3: TGCAGTGCTAGAAGGATCCCTCAGACTAGCGGGAGTGGAAATGAGCAGTTCTTC. It yields the protein CSARRIPQTSGSGNEQFF.

The chain recombines TRBV29-1 with TRBJ2-2; tentative D call: TRBD1 (5 bases). This CDR3 has 14 amino acids. The ends were cut back, 3 bases at V and 4 bases at J, with 12 bases in the middle. The germline CDR1 and CDR2 sequences are SQVTM and ANQGSEA. DNA for the CDR3: TGCAGCGTTGAGTCAGGGTTGGGCACCGGGGAGCTGTTTTTT. Protein product: CSVESGLGTGELFF.

This clonotype was recorded many times. The V call is TRBV5-1, the J call TRBJ2-7, with TRBD2 as a possible D gene (6 bases). This CDR3 spans 15 amino acids. Per the germline V gene, CDR1 is SGHRS and CDR2 is YFSETQ. Deletions cut 4 bases from V and 2 bases from J, with 16 bases between. CDR3 amino acids: CASSPKNSGTYEQYF. CDR3 bases: TGCGCCAGCAGCCCTAAGAATAGCGGAACCTACGAGCAGTACTTC.

Many counts were recorded for this clonotype. The CDR3 here is CASSSSGYSLETQYF. In DNA form, the CDR3 reads TGCGCCAGCAGCTCGTCAGGGTATTCCCTAGAGACCCAGTACTTC. The rearrangement uses TRBV5-1 and TRBJ2-5; D might be TRBD1 (5 bases). Germline values: CDR1 SGHRS, CDR2 YFSETQ. The CDR3 is 15 residues long. V was trimmed by 3 bases and J by 4 bases, leaving 16 bases between them.

The rearrangement uses TRBV5-1 and TRBJ2-1, with D hard to call. Per the germline V gene, CDR1 is SGHRS and CDR2 is YFSETQ. The V and J ends lost 0 bases and 9 bases respectively, with 10 bases between them. The CDR3 has 13 residues. CDR3 in amino acids: CASSLDQRGEQFF. The CDR3 nucleotides are TGCGCCAGCAGCTTGGACCAACGCGGTGAGCAGTTCTTC.